A single sample is the source of the 23 T cell receptor beta chains below, sequenced in a study of identical twins. TCRdb re-analysed the 5' RACE reads in MiXCR, keeping a single row per CDR3 protein. The sample contains 450,000 or so distinct CDR3 sequences, over 12% of which appear only once. These sequences were also reported in another study, on yellow fever vaccine responses in identical twins.

The sequencing input was CD4+ T cells sorted from blood. Source of these receptors: a woman aged 18-30 years in good health.

The sample holds a few counts of this clonotype. This chain uses TRBV20-1 with TRBJ2-7; D gene ambiguous. Germline CDR1 and CDR2: DFQATT and SNEGSKA (reference sequence). The length of the CDR3 is 13 residues. Deletions cut 4 bases from V and 1 base from J, with 11 bases between. The CDR3 loop reads CSATSPISYEQYF. DNA for the CDR3: TGCAGTGCTACATCCCCAATATCCTACGAGCAGTACTTC.

This clonotype was detected only a few times. The chain carries TRBV6-1 and TRBJ2-7, with 8 positions matching TRBD1. Trimming took 6 bases from V and 1 from J; bases not matched to a gene: 14. The CDR3 runs 17 residues. The V gene's germline CDR1 is MNHNS and CDR2 SASEGT. Here the CDR3 DNA reads TGTGCCAGCAGGACCGGGTTACAGGGGGAGCGGTCCTACGAGCAGTACTTC. Translation gives CASRTGLQGERSYEQYF.

V usage is TRBV4-2 and J usage is TRBJ2-5, with 14 positions matching TRBD2. The CDR3 covers 18 residues. V trimming: 1 base; J trimming: 4 bases; junction bases outside the gene matches: 8. Germline V lookup: CDR1 LGHNA, CDR2 YNFKEQ. Written as DNA, the CDR3 is TGTGCCAGCAGCCAAGGTCAACCCGGGACTAGCGGGAGAGAGACCCAGTACTTC. Translated, it gives CASSQGQPGTSGRETQYF.

The chain joins TRBV6-1 to TRBJ2-7; TRBD2 agrees at 13 bases. Germline assignment: CDR1 MNHNS and CDR2 SASEGT. The CDR3 is made up of 16 amino acids. V was pared by 6 bases and J by 6 bases, with 11 bases of the junction left unmatched. CDR3: CASSRGLAGAPSEQYF. The CDR3 DNA reads TGTGCCAGCAGCCGTGGACTAGCGGGGGCTCCCTCCGAGCAGTACTTC.

This clonotype was seen a handful of times. An end of the junction differs from the germline gene, which may be a read error. The chain recombines TRBV6-5 with TRBJ2-2; the D is unclear. The CDR3 has 16 residues. CDR1 is MNHEY and CDR2 is SVGAGI in the germline V gene. The CDR3 protein is CASSYFGRSNTEELFF. CDR3 DNA: TGTGCCAGCAGTTACTTCGGACGTTCTAACACCGAGGAGCTGTTTTTT.

This chain uses TRBV12-3 or TRBV12-4 with TRBJ1-3, with a possible D match to TRBD1 (5 bases). The CDR3 length is 16 residues. Trimming shortened V by 6 bases and J by 5 bases, and 20 bases separated the two germline ends. The CDR3 nucleotides are TGTGCCAGCAGAAGAACGGGGCGCGAGGAAAGAAACACCATATATTTT. Encoded protein: CASRRTGREERNTIYF.

The chain has TRBV6-2 or TRBV6-3 and TRBJ2-1, with D unresolved. Trimming left V 8 bases short and J 2 bases short, with 7 bases between. This CDR3 is 12 amino acids long. Germline V lookup: CDR1 MNHEY, CDR2 SVGEGT. The CDR3 DNA reads as TGTGCCAGCGGCCAGACCTACAATGAGCAGTTCTTC. It codes for CASGQTYNEQFF.

This clonotype was seen only a few times. At one end, the junction sequence differs from germline, possibly due to a read error. The chain links TRBV11-2 to TRBJ2-7; 12 positions match TRBD1. The CDR3 extends over 18 amino acids. The germline gives CDR1 SGHAT, CDR2 FQNNGV. This CDR3 reads CASSLGTGGLVVGYEQYF. DNA for the CDR3: TGTGCCAGCAGTTTAGGGACAGGGGGCTTAGTAGTCGGCTACGAGCAGTACTTC. The full variable domain, its missing parts supplied by reference TRBV11-2 and TRBJ2-7, is EAGVAQSPRYKIIEKRQSVAFWCNPISGHATLYWYQQILGQGPKLLIQFQNNGVVDDSQLPKDRFSAERLKGVDSTLKIQPAKLEDSAVYLCASSLGTGGLVVGYEQYFGPGTRLTVT.

This sequence joins TRBV12-3 or TRBV12-4 and TRBJ2-3; D might be TRBD2 (6 bases). The CDR3 sequence is 21 residues long. V dropped 2 bases and J dropped 0 bases, with 27 bases sitting between them. CDR3 protein: CASSLIPVGRSWEDSTDTQYF. The CDR3 DNA sequence: TGTGCCAGCAGTTTAATTCCCGTTGGCCGTAGCTGGGAGGATAGCACAGATACGCAGTATTTT.

At least ten counts were recorded for this clonotype. The V and J genes are TRBV5-6 and TRBJ2-3, with D perhaps given as TRBD1 or TRBD2 (5 bases each). The CDR3 length is 15 residues. V shed 2 bases and J shed 3 bases, with 13 bases lying between them. CDR1 and CDR2 (germline): SGHDT, YYEEEE. The CDR3 nucleotides are TGTGCCAGCAGCTTTAGTGGGACGATTACAGATACGCAGTATTTT. Translating it yields CASSFSGTITDTQYF.

This clonotype was seen more than once but under ten times. The genes are TRBV6-2 or TRBV6-3 and TRBJ2-7, with 10 bases that match TRBD2. Losses at the gene ends were 6 bases for V and 3 bases for J; bases not matched to a gene: 8. The CDR3 extends over 15 amino acids. Germline V CDR1 and CDR2: MNHEY, SVGEGT. CDR3 bases: TGTGCCAGCAGGACCCAGCGGGAGGGATTCTACGAGCAGTACTTC. Amino acids: CASRTQREGFYEQYF.

This clonotype has just a few counts. The chain employs TRBV28 and TRBJ2-5, with TRBD1 matching over 7 bases. Trimming removed 3 bases from V and 4 bases from J; junction bases left unmatched: 8. Germline-derived CDR1 and CDR2 are MDHEN and SYDVKM. The CDR3 spans 15 residues. The CDR3 protein is CASSLPRQGGETQYF. As DNA, the CDR3 is TGTGCCAGCAGTTTGCCTCGACAGGGCGGAGAGACCCAGTACTTC.

DNA of the CDR3: TGTGCCAGCAGCTTATGGAAACTAGCGGGGAGAGAGACCCAGTACTTC. The encoded protein is CASSLWKLAGRETQYF. The chain employs TRBV7-8 and TRBJ2-5; 10 bases align to TRBD2. With 2 bases clipped from V and 4 bases from J, the junction kept 7 bases outside the gene matches. Per germline, CDR1 SGHVS and CDR2 FQNEAQ. The CDR3 loop spans 16 amino acids.

V and J are TRBV10-3 and TRBJ2-7; possible D gene TRBD1, 6 bases. CDR1 is ENHRY and CDR2 is SYGVKD in the germline V gene. Trimming shortened V by 3 bases and J by 6 bases, and 18 bases separated the two germline ends. The CDR3 totals 15 residues. The CDR3 region is CAISEGLGGYGEQYF. Here the CDR3 DNA reads TGTGCCATCAGTGAAGGGCTAGGGGGTTATGGCGAGCAGTACTTC.

The rearrangement links TRBV28 to TRBJ2-1, with 9 bases aligning to TRBD1. V was clipped by 4 bases and J by 6 bases; unmatched bases: 7. Per the germline V gene, CDR1 is MDHEN and CDR2 is SYDVKM. This CDR3 region has 15 residues. CDR3 sequence (DNA): TGTGCCAGCAGTTCACCCTCGACAGGGGGCAATGAGCAGTTCTTC. This translates into CASSSPSTGGNEQFF. The full variable domain, rest sourced from reference TRBV28 and TRBJ2-1, is DVKVTQSSRYLVKRTGEKVFLECVQDMDHENMFWYRQDPGLGLRLIYFSYDVKMKEKGDIPEGYSVSREKKERFSLILESASTNQTSMYLCASSSPSTGGNEQFFGPGTRLTVL.

The sample holds a few counts of this clonotype. V is TRBV9 and J is TRBJ2-2, with D unresolved. CDR3 length equals 14 residues. The ends were cut back, 4 bases at V and 2 bases at J, with 9 bases in the middle. CDR1 and CDR2 (germline): SGDLS, YYNGEE. Here the CDR3 reads CASSRDPNTGELFF. CDR3 coding DNA: TGTGCCAGCAGCCGCGACCCCAACACCGGGGAGCTGTTTTTT.

V is TRBV21-1 and J is TRBJ2-7; TRBD2 is the table's D call and was not checked against the DNA. TRBV21-1 is reported as a pseudogene. The CDR3 runs to 17 residues. CDR3 DNA sequence: TGTGCCAGCAGCAAAGGCAGACGGGGACTAGGTCTGGTTGAGCAGTACTTC. This codes for CASSKGRRGLGLVEQYF.

This clonotype has more than one count but fewer than ten. The gene calls are TRBV2 and TRBJ2-7; D is perhaps TRBD2 (6 bases). V was clipped by 6 bases and J by 3 bases, with 9 bases between them. Germline V CDR1 and CDR2: SNHLY, FYNNEI. This CDR3 region has 12 residues. CDR3 coding DNA: TGTGCCAGCAGAGGGACTTTCTACGAGCAGTACTTC. Protein: CASRGTFYEQYF.

The rearrangement uses TRBV28 and TRBJ1-5, with 9 bases aligning to TRBD1. The CDR3 covers 15 residues. J was trimmed by 5 bases and V by 5 bases; bases with no gene match: 7. In germline, CDR1 is MDHEN, CDR2 SYDVKM. CDR3 region: CASSIPGTGYQPQHF. The CDR3 DNA reads as TGTGCCAGCAGTATTCCCGGGACAGGGTATCAGCCCCAGCATTTT.

The chain has TRBV5-1 and TRBJ2-7; 11 nucleotides match TRBD2. With V trimmed by 0 bases and J by 4 bases, 3 bases remained unmatched. The CDR3 length is 15 residues. CDR1 and CDR2 (germline): SGHRS, YFSETQ. The CDR3 sequence: CASSLELAGVYEQYF. For the CDR3, the DNA is TGCGCCAGCAGCTTGGAACTAGCGGGAGTGTACGAGCAGTACTTC.

The chain recombines TRBV3-1 with TRBJ2-5, with 7 bases lining up with TRBD1. Germline V gives CDR1 LGHDT, CDR2 YNNKEL (reference sequence). Trimming took 3 bases from V and 1 from J; bases not matched to a gene: 5. The CDR3 consists of 15 residues. The CDR3 protein is CASSQRGQIQETQYF. The CDR3 region has the DNA TGTGCCAGCAGCCAGAGGGGACAGATCCAAGAGACCCAGTACTTC.

The chain uses TRBV7-9 and TRBJ1-3, with D unclear. Between the trimmed V and J ends, which lost 7 bases and 4 bases, there was a span of 11 bases. The CDR3 has 13 residues. Per germline, CDR1 SEHNR and CDR2 FQNEAQ (reference sequence). CDR3 bases: TGTGCCAGCACGGACCCCAAAGGAAACACCATATATTTT. Translation gives CASTDPKGNTIYF.

The gene calls are TRBV20-1 and TRBJ1-5; possibly TRBD1 for D (5 bases). The length of the CDR3 is 15 residues. CDR1 and CDR2 from the germline V gene are DFQATT and SNEGSKA (reference sequence). Trimming took 1 base from V and 6 from J, leaving 16 bases between them. The CDR3 region is CSARASRGSGQPQHF. As DNA, the CDR3 is TGCAGTGCTAGAGCCTCCCGGGGCTCGGGTCAGCCCCAGCATTTT.